The next 13 T cell receptor beta chains were all read from a single sample in a study of blood T cell repertoires in COVID-19. The method was immunoSEQ multiplex PCR; TCRdb's version includes in-frame clones alone and lacks a portion of them. The data hold about 170,000 clones, with around 90% observed a single time. The sequenced material came from peripheral blood. The receptors come from a man aged 55 to 69 with acute or convalescent COVID-19.

This rearrangement joins TRBV6-6 to TRBJ2-3; D may be TRBD1 (7 bases). The CDR3 spans 18 residues. The germline gives CDR1 MNHNY, CDR2 SVGAGI (reference sequence). V was shortened by 5 bases and J by 0 bases, with 21 bases between the two germline ends. CDR3 amino acids: CASSLRRTTGTSTDTQYF. For the CDR3, the DNA is TGTGCCAGCAGTCTGCGGCGAACGACAGGGACTAGCACAGATACGCAGTATTTT.

This clone was counted only a few times. The V call is TRBV27, the J call TRBJ2-3; D is possibly TRBD2 (6 bases). Germline-derived CDR1 and CDR2 are MNHEY and SMNVEV (reference sequence). Trimming took 3 bases from V and 2 from J, leaving 12 bases between them. The CDR3 runs 15 residues. The CDR3 DNA is TGTGCCAGCAGTTTTGGGGGGACCTACACAGATACGCAGTATTTT. Its protein is CASSFGGTYTDTQYF.

The sample holds a few counts of this clone. V gene TRBV10-3 combines with J gene TRBJ2-7, with TRBD1 matching over 10 bases. The CDR3 loop spans 15 amino acids. CDR1 and CDR2 (germline): ENHRY, SYGVKD. J was trimmed by 2 bases and V by 3 bases; bases with no gene match: 4. CDR3 nucleotides: TGTGCCATCAGTGACTCCGGGACAGGGGCCTACGAGCAGTACGTC. This encodes CAISDSGTGAYEQYV.

V is TRBV27 and J is TRBJ1-1; no reliable D call. V gave up 2 bases and J gave up 7 bases, with 14 bases separating them. Germline-derived CDR1 and CDR2 are MNHEY and SMNVEV (reference sequence). The CDR3 contains 14 residues. The CDR3 here is CASSLNLEGYEAFF. For the CDR3, the DNA is TGTGCCAGCAGTTTAAATTTGGAGGGATATGAAGCTTTCTTT.

The rearrangement uses TRBV12-3 or TRBV12-4 and TRBJ1-2; perhaps TRBD1 as D (6 bases). Trimming stripped 6 bases from V and 4 bases from J, with 12 bases between. The CDR3 length is 13 residues. The CDR3 DNA reads as TGTGCCAGCAGCCTAGGGACAATCTATGGCTACACCTTC. Translated: CASSLGTIYGYTF.

The chain uses TRBV24-1 and TRBJ2-2, with 8 bases identical to TRBD1. Germline CDR1 is KGHDR and CDR2 is SFDVKD. V lost 5 bases, J lost 6 bases, and 7 bases stayed unmatched. This CDR3 has 15 amino acids. This CDR3 reads CATSAADRVAGELFF. In DNA, the CDR3 is TGTGCCACCAGTGCCGCGGACAGGGTGGCCGGGGAGCTGTTTTTT.

As for this clone: Other DNA sequences within the sample encode an identical CDR3. V usage is TRBV10-3 and J usage is TRBJ1-1, with D maybe TRBD1 (6 bases). Germline V gives CDR1 ENHRY, CDR2 SYGVKD. V lost 10 bases and J lost 0, with 12 bases in between. The CDR3 totals 13 residues. Here the CDR3 DNA reads TGTGCCACGCGACAGGATCTGAACACTGAAGCTTTCTTT. This sequence encodes CATRQDLNTEAFF.

The chain has TRBV9 and TRBJ2-7; 14 nucleotides match TRBD2. CDR1 and CDR2 (germline): SGDLS, YYNGEE. The CDR3 spans 15 residues. The V segment lost 3 bases and the J segment 13 bases; nucleotides outside the gene matches: 12. CDR3 region: CASSAGLAGGLAVYF. The CDR3 DNA follows: TGTGCCAGCAGCGCCGGACTAGCGGGAGGATTGGCGGTTTACTTC.

This clone was recorded a few times. The genes are TRBV5-1 and TRBJ1-3; D is ambiguous. The CDR3 is made up of 17 amino acids. The ends were cut back, 2 bases at V and 0 bases at J, with 15 bases in the middle. Germline V gene sequence: CDR1 SGHRS, CDR2 YFSETQ. Written as DNA, the CDR3 is TGCGCCAGCAGCTTAACACCAAACAGTAACTCTGGAAACACCATATATTTT. It translates to CASSLTPNSNSGNTIYF.

The chain employs TRBV11-3 and TRBJ2-1; 9 bases line up with TRBD2. There are 15 residues in the CDR3. Germline values: CDR1 SGHNT, CDR2 YENEEA. The trim removed 5 bases at V and 2 bases at J, leaving 4 bases unmatched. Written as DNA, the CDR3 is TGTGCCAGCAGCCCCGTAGCGGGAGCCTACAATGAGCAGTTCTTC. Its protein is CASSPVAGAYNEQFF.

The rearrangement links TRBV19 to TRBJ2-5, with 9 bases identical to TRBD2. Per the germline V gene, CDR1 is LNHDA and CDR2 is SQIVND (reference sequence). V lost 5 bases to trimming and J lost 3 bases; unmatched junction nucleotides: 10. The CDR3 totals 16 residues. This CDR3 is CASSVSGGYPKETQYF. CDR3 coding DNA: TGTGCCAGTAGTGTGAGCGGGGGGTACCCCAAAGAGACCCAGTACTTC.

The rearrangement uses TRBV19 and TRBJ2-5, with 7 bases matching TRBD1. The V gene's germline CDR1 is LNHDA and CDR2 SQIVND (reference sequence). V shed 10 bases and J 3 bases; nucleotides not matched to a gene: 23. This CDR3 has 18 residues. The CDR3 nucleotides read TGTGCCACACCTCCACCGGGACAGCACCTATCCGGAAAAGAGACCCAGTACTTC. Translated: CATPPPGQHLSGKETQYF.

The chain links TRBV11-2 to TRBJ2-4; maybe TRBD1 (5 bases). The germline CDR1 and CDR2 sequences are SGHAT and FQNNGV. This CDR3 comprises 14 residues. The germline V and J ends were trimmed by 1 base and 6 bases, with 10 bases remaining between them. As DNA, the CDR3 is TGTGCCAGCAGCTTAGGGCAGGGTAGAAACATTCAGTACTTC. Its translation: CASSLGQGRNIQYF.